Described below is a single TCR beta chain sequence and its context. Its target is unknown. This sample is drawn from a study of T cells in Graves' hyperthyroidism and ophthalmopathy. Across the study: It was at initial diagnosis, before any treatment, that peripheral blood was collected.

Using RNA transcripts as the source, TCR beta CDR3 regions were amplified. First-round RT-PCR with HTBI primers amplified the TCR CDR3 region. MiXCR was run by TCRdb on the multiplex PCR reads, yielding one entry per CDR3 protein. The table lists around 570,000 distinct CDR3 sequences, 15% to 20% of them singletons. Findings of the study overall: Expanded thyroid clonotypes (above 0.001) were mostly also found in blood.

The CDR3 is 13 residues long. V was shortened by 3 bases and J by 3 bases, with 10 bases between the two germline ends. From germline, CDR1 is DFQATT and CDR2 SNEGSKA (reference sequence). Patients with uncontrolled infections, other autoimmune diseases, pregnancy or lactation were excluded. The authors obtained PBMCs from roughly 10 ml of fresh peripheral blood. The receptor comes from a middle-aged man with Graves' ophthalmopathy. The chain couples TRBV20-1 to TRBJ2-3; no reliable D call. The specimen was blood. The CDR3: CSASAGFTDTQYF. In DNA form, the CDR3 reads TGCAGTGCTAGCGCCGGGTTTACAGATACGCAGTATTTT.